The present entry profiles one TCR beta chain with its context. No antigen is known for it. One end of the junction fails to match germline, which may point to a read error. The data derive from a study of cytomegalovirus exposure and HLA in healthy donors. The study's findings and limits: An analysis that came later showed most CMV-associated TCR beta chains appearing HLA-restricted. HLA alleles were associated with fewer than 20,000 TCR beta sequences in a later analysis at 0.05 false discovery rate.

The primer mix had 60 Vbeta and 13 Jbeta primers. Here immunoSEQ multiplex PCR was the method, and the copy in TCRdb shows in-frame clones only, minus some. This repertoire shows about 100,000 clones, 76% found once; its top ten account for approximately 2.2%. Sequenced input: PBMCs. The receptor was isolated from a man between 18 and 35 years old in good health and CMV-seronegative.

In DNA, the CDR3 is TGTTCCAGCAGCCGTACGGGGAACACTGAAGCTTTCTTT. It codes for CSSSRTGNTEAFF. The gene calls are TRBV7-9 and TRBJ1-1; D is undetermined. Germline V lookup: CDR1 SEHNR, CDR2 FQNEAQ (reference sequence). This CDR3 spans 13 amino acids.